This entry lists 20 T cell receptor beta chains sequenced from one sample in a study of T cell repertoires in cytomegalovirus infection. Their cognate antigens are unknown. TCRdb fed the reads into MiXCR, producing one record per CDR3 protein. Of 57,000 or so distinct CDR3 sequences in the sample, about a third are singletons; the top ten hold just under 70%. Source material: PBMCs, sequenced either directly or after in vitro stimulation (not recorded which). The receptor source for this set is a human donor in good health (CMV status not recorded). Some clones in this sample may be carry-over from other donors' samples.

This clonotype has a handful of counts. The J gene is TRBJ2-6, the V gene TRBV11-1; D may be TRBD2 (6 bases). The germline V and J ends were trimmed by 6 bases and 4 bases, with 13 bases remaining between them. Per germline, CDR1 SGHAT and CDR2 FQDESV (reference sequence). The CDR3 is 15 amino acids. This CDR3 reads CASSSGEAGANVLTF. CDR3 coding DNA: TGTGCCAGCAGTTCCGGGGAGGCAGGGGCCAACGTCCTGACTTTC.

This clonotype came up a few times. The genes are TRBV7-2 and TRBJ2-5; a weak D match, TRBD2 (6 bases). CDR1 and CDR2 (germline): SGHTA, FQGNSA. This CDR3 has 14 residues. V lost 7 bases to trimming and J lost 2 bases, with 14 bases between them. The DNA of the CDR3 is TGTGCCAGCAATCCGGGAGAGGGACAAGAGACCCAGTACTTC. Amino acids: CASNPGEGQETQYF.

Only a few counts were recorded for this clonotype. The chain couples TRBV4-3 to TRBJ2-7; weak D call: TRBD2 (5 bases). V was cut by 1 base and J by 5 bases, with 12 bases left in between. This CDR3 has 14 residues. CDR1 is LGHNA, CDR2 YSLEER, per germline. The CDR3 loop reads CASSQALGRNEQYF. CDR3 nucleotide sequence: TGCGCCAGCAGCCAAGCTCTAGGGAGAAACGAGCAGTACTTC.

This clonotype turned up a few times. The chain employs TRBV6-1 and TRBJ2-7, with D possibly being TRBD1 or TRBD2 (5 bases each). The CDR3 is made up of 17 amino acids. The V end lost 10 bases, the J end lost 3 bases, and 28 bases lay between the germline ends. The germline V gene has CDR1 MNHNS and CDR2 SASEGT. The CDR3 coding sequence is TGTGCCACCGAGGCGGGTCGAACCCCAGGGCCGTACTACGAGCAGTACTTC. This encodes CATEAGRTPGPYYEQYF.

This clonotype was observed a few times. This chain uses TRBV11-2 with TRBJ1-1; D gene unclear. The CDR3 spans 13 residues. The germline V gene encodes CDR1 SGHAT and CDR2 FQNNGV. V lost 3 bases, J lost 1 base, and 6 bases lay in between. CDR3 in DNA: TGTGCCAGCAGCTTCTCACGGAACACTGAAGCTTTCTTT. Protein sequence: CASSFSRNTEAFF. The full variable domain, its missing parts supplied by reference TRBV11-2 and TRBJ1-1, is EAGVAQSPRYKIIEKRQSVAFWCNPISGHATLYWYQQILGQGPKLLIQFQNNGVVDDSQLPKDRFSAERLKGVDSTLKIQPAKLEDSAVYLCASSFSRNTEAFFGQGTRLTVV.

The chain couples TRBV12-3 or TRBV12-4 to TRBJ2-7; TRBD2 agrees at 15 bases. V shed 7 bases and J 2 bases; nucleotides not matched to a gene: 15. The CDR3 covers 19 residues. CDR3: CASTYTRGTSGRSAYEQYF. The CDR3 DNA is TGTGCCAGCACCTACACCCGGGGGACTAGCGGGAGGTCGGCCTACGAGCAGTACTTC.

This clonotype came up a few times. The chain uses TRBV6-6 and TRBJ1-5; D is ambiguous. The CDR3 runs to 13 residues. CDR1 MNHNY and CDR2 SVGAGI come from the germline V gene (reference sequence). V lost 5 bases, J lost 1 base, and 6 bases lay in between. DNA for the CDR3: TGTGCCAGCAGTGTCGTGAGCAATCAGCCCCAGCATTTT. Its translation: CASSVVSNQPQHF.

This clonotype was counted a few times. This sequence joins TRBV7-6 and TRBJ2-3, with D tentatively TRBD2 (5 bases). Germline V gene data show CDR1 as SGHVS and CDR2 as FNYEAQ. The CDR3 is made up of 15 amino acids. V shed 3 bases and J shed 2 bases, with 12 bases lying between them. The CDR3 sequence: CASSFSPGYTDTQYF. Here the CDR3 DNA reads TGTGCCAGCAGCTTTTCCCCGGGGTACACAGATACGCAGTATTTT. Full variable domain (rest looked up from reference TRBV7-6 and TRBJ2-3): GAGVSQSPRYKVTKRGQDVALRCDPISGHVSLYWYRQALGQGPEFLTYFNYEAQQDKSGLPNDRFSAERPEGSISTLTIQRTEQRDSAMYRCASSFSPGYTDTQYFGPGTRLTVL.

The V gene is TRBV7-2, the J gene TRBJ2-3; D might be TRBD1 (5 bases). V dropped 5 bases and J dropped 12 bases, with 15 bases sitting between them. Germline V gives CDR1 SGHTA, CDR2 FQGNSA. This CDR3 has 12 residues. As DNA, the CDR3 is TGTGCCAGCAGCCTTCCAGGGTCCCCCCAGTATTTT. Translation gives CASSLPGSPQYF.

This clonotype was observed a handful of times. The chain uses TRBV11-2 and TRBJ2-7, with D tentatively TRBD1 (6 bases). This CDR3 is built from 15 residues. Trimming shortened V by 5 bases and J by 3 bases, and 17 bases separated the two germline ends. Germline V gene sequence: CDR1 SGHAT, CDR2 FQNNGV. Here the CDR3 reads CASSIEDRSYYEQYF. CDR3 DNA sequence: TGTGCCAGCAGCATCGAGGACAGATCCTACTACGAGCAGTACTTC.

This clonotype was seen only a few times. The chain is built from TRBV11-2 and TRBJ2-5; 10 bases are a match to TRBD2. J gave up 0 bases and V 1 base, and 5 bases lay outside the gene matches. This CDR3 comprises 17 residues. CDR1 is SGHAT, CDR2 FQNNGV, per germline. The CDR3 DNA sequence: TGTGCCAGCAGCTTAGGCGTTAGCGGGAGGTACCAAGAGACCCAGTACTTC. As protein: CASSLGVSGRYQETQYF.

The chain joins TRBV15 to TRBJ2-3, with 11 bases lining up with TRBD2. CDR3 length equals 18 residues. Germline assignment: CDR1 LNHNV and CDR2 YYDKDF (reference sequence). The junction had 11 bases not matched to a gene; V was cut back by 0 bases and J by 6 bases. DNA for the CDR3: TGTGCCACCAGCAGAGAACTAGCGGGAGACTCGACCCCCGATACGCAGTATTTT. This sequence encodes CATSRELAGDSTPDTQYF.

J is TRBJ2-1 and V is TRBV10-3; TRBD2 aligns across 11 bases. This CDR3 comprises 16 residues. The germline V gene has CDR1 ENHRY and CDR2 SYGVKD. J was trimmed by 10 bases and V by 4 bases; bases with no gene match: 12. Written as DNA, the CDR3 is TGTGCCATCAGTGGGCGGACTAGCGGGCGTGAAGGGGAGCAGTTCTTC. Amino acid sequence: CAISGRTSGREGEQFF.

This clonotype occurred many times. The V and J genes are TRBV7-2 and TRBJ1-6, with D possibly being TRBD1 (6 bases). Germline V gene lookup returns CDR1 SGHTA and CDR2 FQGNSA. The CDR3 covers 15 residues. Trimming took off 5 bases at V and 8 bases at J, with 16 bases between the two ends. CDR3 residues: CASSDRRQDHSPLHF. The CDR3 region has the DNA TGTGCCAGCAGCGATAGAAGACAGGACCATTCACCCCTCCACTTT.

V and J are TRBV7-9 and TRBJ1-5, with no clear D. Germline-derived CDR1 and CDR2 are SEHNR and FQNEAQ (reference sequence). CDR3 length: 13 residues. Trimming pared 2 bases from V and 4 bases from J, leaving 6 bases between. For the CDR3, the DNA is TGTGCCAGCAGCTTATTCCCGAATCAGCCCCAGCATTTT. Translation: CASSLFPNQPQHF.

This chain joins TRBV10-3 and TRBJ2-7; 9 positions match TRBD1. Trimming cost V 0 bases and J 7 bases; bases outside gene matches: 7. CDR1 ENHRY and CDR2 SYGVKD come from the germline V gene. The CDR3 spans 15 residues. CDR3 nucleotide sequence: TGTGCCATCAGTGAGTCCGGGACAGGGCTTCGGGAGCAGTACTTC. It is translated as CAISESGTGLREQYF.

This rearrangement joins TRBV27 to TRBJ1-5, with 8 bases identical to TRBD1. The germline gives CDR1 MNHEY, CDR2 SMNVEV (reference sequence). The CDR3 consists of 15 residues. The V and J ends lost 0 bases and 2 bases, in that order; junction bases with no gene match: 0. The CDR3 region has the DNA TGTGCCAGCAGTTTATCGGGACAGGGCAATCAGCCCCAGCATTTT. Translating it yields CASSLSGQGNQPQHF.

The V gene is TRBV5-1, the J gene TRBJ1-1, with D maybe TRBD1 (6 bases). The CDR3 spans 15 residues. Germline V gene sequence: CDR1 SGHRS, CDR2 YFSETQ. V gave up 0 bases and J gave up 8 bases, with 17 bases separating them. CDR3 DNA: TGCGCCAGCAGCTTGGAGCTGGGGGCGACGGTAGAAGCTTTCTTT. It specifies CASSLELGATVEAFF.

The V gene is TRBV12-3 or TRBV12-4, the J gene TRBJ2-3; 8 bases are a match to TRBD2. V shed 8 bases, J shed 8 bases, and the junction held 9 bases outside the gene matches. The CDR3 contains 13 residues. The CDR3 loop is CASCPSGGATQYF. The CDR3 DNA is TGTGCCAGCTGCCCCTCGGGGGGGGCTACGCAGTATTTT.

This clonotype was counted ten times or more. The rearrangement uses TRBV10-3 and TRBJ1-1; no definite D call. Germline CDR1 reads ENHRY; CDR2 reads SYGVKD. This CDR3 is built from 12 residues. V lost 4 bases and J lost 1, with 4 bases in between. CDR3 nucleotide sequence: TGTGCCATCAGTGCAAGGAACACTGAAGCTTTCTTT. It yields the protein CAISARNTEAFF.